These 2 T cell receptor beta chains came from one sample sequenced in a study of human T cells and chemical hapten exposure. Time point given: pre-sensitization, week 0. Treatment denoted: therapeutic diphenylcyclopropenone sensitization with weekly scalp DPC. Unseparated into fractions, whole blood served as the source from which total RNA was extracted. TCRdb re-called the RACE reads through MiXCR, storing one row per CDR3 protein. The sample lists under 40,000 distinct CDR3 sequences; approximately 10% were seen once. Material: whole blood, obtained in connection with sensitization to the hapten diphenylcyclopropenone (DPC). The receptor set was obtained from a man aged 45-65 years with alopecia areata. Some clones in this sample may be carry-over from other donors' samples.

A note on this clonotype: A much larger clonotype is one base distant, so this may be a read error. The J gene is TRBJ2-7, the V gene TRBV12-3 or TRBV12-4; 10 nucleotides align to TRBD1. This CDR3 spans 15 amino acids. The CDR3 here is CACSSRTGGNYEQYF. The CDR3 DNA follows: TGTGCCTGCAGTTCGAGGACAGGGGGGAACTACGAGCAGTACTTC.

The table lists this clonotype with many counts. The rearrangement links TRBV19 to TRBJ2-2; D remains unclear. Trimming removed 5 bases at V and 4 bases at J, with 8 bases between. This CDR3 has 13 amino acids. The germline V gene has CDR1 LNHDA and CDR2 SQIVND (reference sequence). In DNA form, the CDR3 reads TGTGCCAGTAGTGCCTTGGTCACCGGGGAGCTGTTTTTT. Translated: CASSALVTGELFF.